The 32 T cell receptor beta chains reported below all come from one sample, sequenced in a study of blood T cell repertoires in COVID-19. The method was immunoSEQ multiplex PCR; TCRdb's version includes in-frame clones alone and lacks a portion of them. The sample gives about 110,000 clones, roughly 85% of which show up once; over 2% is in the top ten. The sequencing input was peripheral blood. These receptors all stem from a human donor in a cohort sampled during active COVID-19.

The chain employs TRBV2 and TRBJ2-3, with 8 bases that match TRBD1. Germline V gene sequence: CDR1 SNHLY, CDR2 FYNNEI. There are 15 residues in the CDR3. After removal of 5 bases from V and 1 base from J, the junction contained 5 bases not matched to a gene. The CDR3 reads CASSRPGQGTDTQYF. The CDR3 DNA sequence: TGTGCCAGCAGTCGACCGGGACAGGGCACAGATACGCAGTATTTT. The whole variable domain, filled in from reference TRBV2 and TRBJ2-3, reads EPEVTQTPSHQVTQMGQEVILRCVPISNHLYFYWYRQILGQKVEFLVSFYNNEISEKSEIFDDQFSVERPDGSNFTLKIRSTKLEDSAMYFCASSRPGQGTDTQYFGPGTRLTVL.

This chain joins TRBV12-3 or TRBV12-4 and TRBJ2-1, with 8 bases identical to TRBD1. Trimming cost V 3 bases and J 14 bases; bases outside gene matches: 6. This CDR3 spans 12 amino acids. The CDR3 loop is CASSFGQGEEFF. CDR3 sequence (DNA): TGTGCCAGCAGTTTCGGACAGGGCGAAGAGTTCTTC.

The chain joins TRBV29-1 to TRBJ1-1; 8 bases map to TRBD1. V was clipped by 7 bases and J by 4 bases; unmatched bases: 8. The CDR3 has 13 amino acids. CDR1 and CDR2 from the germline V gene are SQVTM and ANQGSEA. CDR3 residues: CSAGAGGTTEAFF. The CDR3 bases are TGCAGCGCTGGGGCAGGGGGCACCACTGAAGCTTTCTTT.

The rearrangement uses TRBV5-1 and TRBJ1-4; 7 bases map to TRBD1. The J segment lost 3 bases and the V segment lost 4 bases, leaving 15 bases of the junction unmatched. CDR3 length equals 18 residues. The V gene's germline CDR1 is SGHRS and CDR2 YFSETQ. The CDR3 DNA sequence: TGCGCCAGCAGCCTGGGTACGAAGGGGGCGATAGCTAATGAAAAACTGTTTTTT. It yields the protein CASSLGTKGAIANEKLFF. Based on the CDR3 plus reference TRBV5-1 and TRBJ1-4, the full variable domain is KAGVTQTPRYLIKTRGQQVTLSCSPISGHRSVSWYQQTPGQGLQFLFEYFSETQRNKGNFPGRFSGRQFSNSRSEMNVSTLELGDSALYLCASSLGTKGAIANEKLFFGSGTQLSVL.

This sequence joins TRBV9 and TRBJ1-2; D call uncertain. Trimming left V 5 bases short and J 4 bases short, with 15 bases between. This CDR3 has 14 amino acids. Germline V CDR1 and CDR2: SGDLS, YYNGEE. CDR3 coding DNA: TGTGCCAGCAGTCCGCGTGGGGAGGCCTATGGCTACACCTTC. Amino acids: CASSPRGEAYGYTF.

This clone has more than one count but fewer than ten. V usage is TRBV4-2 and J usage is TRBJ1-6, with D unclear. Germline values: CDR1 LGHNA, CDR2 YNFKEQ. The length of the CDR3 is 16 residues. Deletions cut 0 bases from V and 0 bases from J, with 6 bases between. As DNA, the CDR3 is TGTGCCAGCAGCCAAGATTACAGCTCCTATAATTCACCCCTCCACTTT. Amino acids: CASSQDYSSYNSPLHF.

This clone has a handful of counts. The CDR3 DNA sequence: TGTGCCAGCAGTCCGACAGGTACCCTAAACTATGGCTACACCTTC. This codes for CASSPTGTLNYGYTF. This rearrangement joins TRBV6-5 to TRBJ1-2, with a possible D match to TRBD1 (6 bases). The germline V gene has CDR1 MNHEY and CDR2 SVGAGI. The CDR3 loop spans 15 amino acids. Trimming removed 5 bases at V and 2 bases at J, with 15 bases between.

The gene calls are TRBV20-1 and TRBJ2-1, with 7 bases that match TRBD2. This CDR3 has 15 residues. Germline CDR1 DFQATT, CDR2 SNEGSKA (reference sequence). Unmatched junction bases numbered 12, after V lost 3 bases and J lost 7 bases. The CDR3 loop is CSASSLQYGGNEQFF. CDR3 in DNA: TGCAGTGCTAGTTCTTTGCAGTACGGGGGGAATGAGCAGTTCTTC.

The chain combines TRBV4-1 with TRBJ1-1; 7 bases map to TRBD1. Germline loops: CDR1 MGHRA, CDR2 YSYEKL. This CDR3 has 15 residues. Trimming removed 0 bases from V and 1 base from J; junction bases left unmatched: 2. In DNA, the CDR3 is TGCGCCAGCAGCCAAGAGCACAGGGGGAACACTGAAGCTTTCTTT. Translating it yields CASSQEHRGNTEAFF.

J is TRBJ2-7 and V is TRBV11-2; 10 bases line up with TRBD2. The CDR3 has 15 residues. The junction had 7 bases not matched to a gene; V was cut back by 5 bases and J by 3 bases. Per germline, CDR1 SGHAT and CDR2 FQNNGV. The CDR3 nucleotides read TGTGCCAGCAGCAAGGGGCCTAGCGGGAGCTACGAGCAGTACTTC. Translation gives CASSKGPSGSYEQYF.

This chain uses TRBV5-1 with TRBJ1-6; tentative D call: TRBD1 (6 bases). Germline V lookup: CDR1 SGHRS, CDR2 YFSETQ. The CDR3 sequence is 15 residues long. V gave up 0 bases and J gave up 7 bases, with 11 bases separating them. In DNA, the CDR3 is TGCGCCAGCAGCTTGGATGGGACAAGGAATTCACCCCTCCACTTT. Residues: CASSLDGTRNSPLHF.

This CDR3 reads CASRPPTGTVNQPQHF. CDR3 in DNA: TGTGCCAGTAGACCTCCAACCGGGACAGTCAATCAGCCCCAGCATTTT. The chain couples TRBV19 to TRBJ1-5; 7 bases align to TRBD1. Trimming at V came to 6 bases and at J to 3 bases, leaving 11 bases not matched to a gene. Germline V gives CDR1 LNHDA, CDR2 SQIVND (reference sequence). The CDR3 length is 16 residues.

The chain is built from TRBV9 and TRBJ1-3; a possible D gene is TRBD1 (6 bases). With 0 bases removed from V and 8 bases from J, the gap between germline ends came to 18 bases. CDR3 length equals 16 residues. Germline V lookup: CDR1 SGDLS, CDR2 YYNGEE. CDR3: CASSVGGGGMADTIYF. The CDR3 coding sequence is TGTGCCAGCAGCGTAGGCGGGGGCGGTATGGCTGACACCATATATTTT.

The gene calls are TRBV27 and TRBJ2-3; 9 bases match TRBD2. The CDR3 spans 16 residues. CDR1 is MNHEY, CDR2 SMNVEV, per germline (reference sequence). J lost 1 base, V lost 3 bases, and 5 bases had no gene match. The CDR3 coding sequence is TGTGCCAGCAGTTTGTTAGCGGGGGTGGGCACAGATACGCAGTATTTT. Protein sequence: CASSLLAGVGTDTQYF.

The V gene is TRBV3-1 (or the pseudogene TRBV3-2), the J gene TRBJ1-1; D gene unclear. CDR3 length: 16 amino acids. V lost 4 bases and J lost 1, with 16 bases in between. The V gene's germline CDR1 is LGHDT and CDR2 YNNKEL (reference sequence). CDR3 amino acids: CASSPRYGGRNTEAFF. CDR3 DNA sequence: TGTGCCAGCAGCCCACGTTATGGAGGGCGGAACACTGAAGCTTTCTTT.

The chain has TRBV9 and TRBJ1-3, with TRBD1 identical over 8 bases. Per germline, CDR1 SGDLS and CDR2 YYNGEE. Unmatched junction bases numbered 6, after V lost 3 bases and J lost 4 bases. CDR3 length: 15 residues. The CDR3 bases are TGTGCCAGCAGCGGCGACAGGGGAAGAGGAAACACCATATATTTT. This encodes CASSGDRGRGNTIYF.

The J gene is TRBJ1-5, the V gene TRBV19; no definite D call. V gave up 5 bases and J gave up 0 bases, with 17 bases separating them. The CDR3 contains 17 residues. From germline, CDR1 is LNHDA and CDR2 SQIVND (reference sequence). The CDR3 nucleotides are TGTGCCAGTAGTGGCAGCGCGTCGTCATATAGCAATCAGCCCCAGCATTTT. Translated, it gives CASSGSASSYSNQPQHF.

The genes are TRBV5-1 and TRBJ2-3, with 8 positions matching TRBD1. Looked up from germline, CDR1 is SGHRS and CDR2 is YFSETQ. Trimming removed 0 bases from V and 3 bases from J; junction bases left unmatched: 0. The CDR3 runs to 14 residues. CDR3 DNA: TGCGCCAGCAGCTTGGGGACAGGGACAGATACGCAGTATTTT. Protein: CASSLGTGTDTQYF. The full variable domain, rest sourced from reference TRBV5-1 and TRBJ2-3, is KAGVTQTPRYLIKTRGQQVTLSCSPISGHRSVSWYQQTPGQGLQFLFEYFSETQRNKGNFPGRFSGRQFSNSRSEMNVSTLELGDSALYLCASSLGTGTDTQYFGPGTRLTVL.

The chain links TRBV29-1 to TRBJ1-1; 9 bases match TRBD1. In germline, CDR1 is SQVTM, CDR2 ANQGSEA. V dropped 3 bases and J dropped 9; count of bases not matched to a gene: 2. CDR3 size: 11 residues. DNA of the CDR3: TGCAGCGTTGAGGGGACAGGGCAAGCTTTCTTT. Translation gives CSVEGTGQAFF.

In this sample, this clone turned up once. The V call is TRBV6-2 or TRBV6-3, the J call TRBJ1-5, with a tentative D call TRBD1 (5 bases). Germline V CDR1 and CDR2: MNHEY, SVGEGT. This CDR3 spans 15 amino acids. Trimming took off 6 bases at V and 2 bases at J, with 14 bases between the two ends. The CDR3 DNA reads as TGTGCCAGCAGCCCCAGTTGGGGGGGCAATCAGCCCCAGCATTTT. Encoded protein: CASSPSWGGNQPQHF.

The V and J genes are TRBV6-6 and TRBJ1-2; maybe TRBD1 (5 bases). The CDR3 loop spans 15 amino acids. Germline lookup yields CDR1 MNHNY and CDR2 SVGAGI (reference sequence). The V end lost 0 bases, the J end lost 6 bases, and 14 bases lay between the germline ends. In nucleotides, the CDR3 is TGTGCCAGCAGTTACTCTCGTGCAGGGAGGGATGGCTACACCTTC. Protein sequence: CASSYSRAGRDGYTF.

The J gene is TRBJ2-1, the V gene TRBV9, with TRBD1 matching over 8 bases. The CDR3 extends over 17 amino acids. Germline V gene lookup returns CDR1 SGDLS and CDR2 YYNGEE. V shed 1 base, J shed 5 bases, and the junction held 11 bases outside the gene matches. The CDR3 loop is CASSVNLRTGLNNEQFF. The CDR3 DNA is TGTGCCAGCAGCGTAAATTTAAGGACAGGGTTAAACAATGAGCAGTTCTTC.

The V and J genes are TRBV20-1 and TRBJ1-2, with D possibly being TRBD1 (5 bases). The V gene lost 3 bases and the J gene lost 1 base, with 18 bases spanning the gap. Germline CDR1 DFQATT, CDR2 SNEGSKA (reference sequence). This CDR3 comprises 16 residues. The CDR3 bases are TGCAGTGCTAGTAAGGGCAGGGAAGGTTTTAACTATGGCTACACCTTC. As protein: CSASKGREGFNYGYTF.

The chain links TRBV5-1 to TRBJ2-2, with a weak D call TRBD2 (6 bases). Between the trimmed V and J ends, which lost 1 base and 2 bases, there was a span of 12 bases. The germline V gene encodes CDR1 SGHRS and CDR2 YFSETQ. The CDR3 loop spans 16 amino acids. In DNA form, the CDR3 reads TGCGCCAGCAGCTTGCGGGCTGCGGGAAACACCGGGGAGCTGTTTTTT. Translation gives CASSLRAAGNTGELFF.

CDR3: CSVDVTGGNTIYF. The DNA for the CDR3 is TGCAGCGTTGATGTTACAGGAGGGAACACCATATATTTT. This chain connects TRBV29-1 to TRBJ1-3; D might be TRBD1 (5 bases). Trimming pared 3 bases from V and 7 bases from J, leaving 13 bases between. In germline, CDR1 is SQVTM, CDR2 ANQGSEA. This CDR3 has 13 amino acids. Using reference TRBV29-1 and TRBJ1-3 for the parts outside the CDR3, the full variable domain is SAVISQKPSRDICQRGTSLTIQCQVDSQVTMMFWYRQQPGQSLTLIATANQGSEATYESGFVIDKFPISRPNLTFSTLTVSNMSPEDSSIYLCSVDVTGGNTIYFGEGSWLTVV.

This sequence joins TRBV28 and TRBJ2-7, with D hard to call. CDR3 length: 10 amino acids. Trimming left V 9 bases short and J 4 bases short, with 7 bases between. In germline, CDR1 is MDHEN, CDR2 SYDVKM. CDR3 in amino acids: CASGLYEQYF. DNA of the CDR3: TGTGCCAGTGGCCTTTACGAGCAGTACTTC.

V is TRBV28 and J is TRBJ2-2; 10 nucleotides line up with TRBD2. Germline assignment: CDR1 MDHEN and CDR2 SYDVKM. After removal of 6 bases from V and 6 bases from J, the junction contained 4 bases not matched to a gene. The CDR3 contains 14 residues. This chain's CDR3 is CASRPSGGAGELFF. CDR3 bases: TGTGCCAGCAGACCCAGCGGGGGGGCCGGGGAGCTGTTTTTT.

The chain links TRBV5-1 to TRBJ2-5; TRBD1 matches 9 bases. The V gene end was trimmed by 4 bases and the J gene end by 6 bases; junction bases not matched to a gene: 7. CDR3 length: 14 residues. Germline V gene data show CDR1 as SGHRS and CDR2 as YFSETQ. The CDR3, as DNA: TGCGCCAGCAGCCGCACAGGGGGCGAAAAGACCCAGTACTTC. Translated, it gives CASSRTGGEKTQYF.

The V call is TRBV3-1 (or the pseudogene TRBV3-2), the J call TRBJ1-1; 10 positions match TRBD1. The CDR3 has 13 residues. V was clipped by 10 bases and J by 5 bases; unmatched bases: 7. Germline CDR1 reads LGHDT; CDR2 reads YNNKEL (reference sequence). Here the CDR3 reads CATGDRGTTEAFF. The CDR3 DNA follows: TGTGCCACCGGGGACAGGGGTACGACTGAAGCTTTCTTT.

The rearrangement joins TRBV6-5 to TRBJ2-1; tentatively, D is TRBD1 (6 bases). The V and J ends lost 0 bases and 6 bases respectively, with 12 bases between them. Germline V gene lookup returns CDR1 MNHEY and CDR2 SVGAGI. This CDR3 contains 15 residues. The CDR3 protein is CASSYSGARSNEQFF. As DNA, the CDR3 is TGTGCCAGCAGTTACTCGGGGGCCCGAAGCAATGAGCAGTTCTTC.

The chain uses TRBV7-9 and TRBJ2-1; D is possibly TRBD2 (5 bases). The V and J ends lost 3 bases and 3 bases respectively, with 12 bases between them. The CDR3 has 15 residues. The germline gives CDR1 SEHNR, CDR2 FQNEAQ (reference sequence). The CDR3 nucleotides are TGTGCCAGCAGCTTGGGGAGCTTAATCTACAATGAGCAGTTCTTC. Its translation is CASSLGSLIYNEQFF.

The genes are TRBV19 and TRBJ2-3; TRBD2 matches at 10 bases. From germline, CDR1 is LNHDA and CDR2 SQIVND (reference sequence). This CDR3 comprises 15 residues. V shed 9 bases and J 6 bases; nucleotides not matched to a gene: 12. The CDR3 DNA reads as TGTGCCAGCATGGGACTAGCGACCCTGGAGGATACGCAGTATTTT. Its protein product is CASMGLATLEDTQYF.